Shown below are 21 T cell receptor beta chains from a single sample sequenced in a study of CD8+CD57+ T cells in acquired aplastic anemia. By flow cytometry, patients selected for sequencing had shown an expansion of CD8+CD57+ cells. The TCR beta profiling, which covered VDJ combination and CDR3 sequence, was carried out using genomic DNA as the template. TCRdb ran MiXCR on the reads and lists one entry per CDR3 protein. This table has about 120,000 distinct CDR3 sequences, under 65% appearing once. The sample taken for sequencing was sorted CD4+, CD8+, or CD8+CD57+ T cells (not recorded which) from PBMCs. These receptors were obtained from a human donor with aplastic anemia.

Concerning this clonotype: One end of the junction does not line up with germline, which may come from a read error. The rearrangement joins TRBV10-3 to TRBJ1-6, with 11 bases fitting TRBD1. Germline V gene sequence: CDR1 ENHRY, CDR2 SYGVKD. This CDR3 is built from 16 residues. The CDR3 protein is CATSAGTGGYNSPLHF. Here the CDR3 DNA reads TGTGCCACCAGTGCCGGGACAGGGGGATATAATTCACCCCTCCACTTT.

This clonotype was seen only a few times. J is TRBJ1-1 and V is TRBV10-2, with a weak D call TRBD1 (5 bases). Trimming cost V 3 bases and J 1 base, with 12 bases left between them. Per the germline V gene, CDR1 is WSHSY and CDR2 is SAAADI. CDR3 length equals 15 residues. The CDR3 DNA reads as TGCGCCAGCAGTGATATCAGGGAGCGGAACACTGAAGCTTTCTTT. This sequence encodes CASSDIRERNTEAFF.

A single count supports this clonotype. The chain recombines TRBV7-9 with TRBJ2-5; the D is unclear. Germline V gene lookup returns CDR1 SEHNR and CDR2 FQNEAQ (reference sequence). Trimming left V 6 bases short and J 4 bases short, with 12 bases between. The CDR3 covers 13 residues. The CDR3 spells CASSLDSGETQYF. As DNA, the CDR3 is TGTGCCAGCAGTCTCGACTCGGGAGAGACCCAGTACTTC.

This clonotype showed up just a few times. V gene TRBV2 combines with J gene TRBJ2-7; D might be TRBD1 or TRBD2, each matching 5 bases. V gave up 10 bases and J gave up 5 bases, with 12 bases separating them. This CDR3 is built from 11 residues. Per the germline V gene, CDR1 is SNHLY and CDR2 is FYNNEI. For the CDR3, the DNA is TGTGCCACGGGGCAGTTCAACGAGCAGTACTTC. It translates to CATGQFNEQYF.

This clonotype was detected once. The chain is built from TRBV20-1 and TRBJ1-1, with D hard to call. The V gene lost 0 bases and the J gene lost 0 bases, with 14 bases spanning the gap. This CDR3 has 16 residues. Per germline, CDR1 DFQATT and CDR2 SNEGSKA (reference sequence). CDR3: CSARDMEEGVNTEAFF. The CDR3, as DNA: TGCAGTGCTAGAGATATGGAGGAGGGAGTGAACACTGAAGCTTTCTTT.

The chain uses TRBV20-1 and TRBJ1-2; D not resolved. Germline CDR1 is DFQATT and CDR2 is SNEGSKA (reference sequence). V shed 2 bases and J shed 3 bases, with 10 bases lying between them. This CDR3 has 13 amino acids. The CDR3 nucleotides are TGCAGTGCTAGATCCGGGAGAGACTATGGCTACACCTTC. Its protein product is CSARSGRDYGYTF.

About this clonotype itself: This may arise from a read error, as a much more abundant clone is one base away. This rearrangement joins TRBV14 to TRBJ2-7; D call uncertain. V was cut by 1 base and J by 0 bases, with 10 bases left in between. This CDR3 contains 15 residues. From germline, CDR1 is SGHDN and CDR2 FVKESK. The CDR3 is CASSQALVFSYEQYF. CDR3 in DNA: TGTGCCAGCAGCCAAGCTCTGGTTTTCTCCTACGAGCAGTACTTC.

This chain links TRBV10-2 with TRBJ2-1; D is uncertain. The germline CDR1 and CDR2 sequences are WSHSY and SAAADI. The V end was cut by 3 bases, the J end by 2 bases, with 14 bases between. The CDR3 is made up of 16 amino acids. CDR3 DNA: TGCGCCAGCAGTGAAAGCATCTCCAGCACCTACAATGAGCAGTTCTTC. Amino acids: CASSESISSTYNEQFF.

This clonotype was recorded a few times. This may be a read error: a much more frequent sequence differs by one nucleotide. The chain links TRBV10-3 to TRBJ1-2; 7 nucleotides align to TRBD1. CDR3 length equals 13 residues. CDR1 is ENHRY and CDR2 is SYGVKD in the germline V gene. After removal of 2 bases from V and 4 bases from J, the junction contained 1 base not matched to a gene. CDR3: CAISEDRAYGYTF. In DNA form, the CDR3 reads TGTGCCATCAGTGAGGACAGGGCCTATGGCTACACCTTC.

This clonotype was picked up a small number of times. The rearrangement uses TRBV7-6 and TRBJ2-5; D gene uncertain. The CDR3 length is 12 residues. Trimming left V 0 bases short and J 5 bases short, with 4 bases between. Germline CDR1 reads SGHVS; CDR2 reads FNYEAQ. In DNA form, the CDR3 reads TGTGCCAGCAGCTTAGCGCTGGAGACCCAGTACTTC. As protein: CASSLALETQYF.

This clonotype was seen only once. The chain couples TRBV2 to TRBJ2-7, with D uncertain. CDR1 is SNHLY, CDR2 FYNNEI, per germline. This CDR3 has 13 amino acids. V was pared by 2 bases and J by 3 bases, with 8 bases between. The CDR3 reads CASSERHSYEQYF. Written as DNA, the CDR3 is TGTGCCAGCAGTGAACGGCACAGCTACGAGCAGTACTTC.

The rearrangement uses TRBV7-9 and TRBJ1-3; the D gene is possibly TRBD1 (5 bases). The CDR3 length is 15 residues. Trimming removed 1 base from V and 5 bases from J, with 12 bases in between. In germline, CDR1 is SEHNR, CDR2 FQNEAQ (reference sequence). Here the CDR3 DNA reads TGTGCCAGCAGCTTAGTAGGGTCAGGGAGAAACACCATATATTTT. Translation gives CASSLVGSGRNTIYF.

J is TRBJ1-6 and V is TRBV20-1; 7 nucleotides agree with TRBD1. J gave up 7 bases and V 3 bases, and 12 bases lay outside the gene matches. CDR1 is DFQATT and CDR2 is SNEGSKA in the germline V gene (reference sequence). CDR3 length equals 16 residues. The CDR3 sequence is CSASPRPGGDNSPLHF. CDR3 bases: TGCAGTGCTAGCCCGAGGCCAGGGGGAGACAATTCACCCCTCCACTTT.

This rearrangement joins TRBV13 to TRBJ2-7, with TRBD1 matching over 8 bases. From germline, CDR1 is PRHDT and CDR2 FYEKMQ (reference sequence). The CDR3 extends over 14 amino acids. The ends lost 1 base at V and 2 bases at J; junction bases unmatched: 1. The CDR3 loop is CASSLVDRAYEQYF. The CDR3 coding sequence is TGTGCCAGCAGCTTAGTGGACAGGGCCTACGAGCAGTACTTC.

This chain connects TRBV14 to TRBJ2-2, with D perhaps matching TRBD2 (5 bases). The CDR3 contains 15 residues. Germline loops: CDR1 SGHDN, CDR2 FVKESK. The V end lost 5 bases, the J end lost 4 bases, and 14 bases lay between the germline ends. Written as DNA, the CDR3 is TGTGCCAGCAGCTATGCCGGGGTGGGCACCGGGGAGCTGTTTTTT. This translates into CASSYAGVGTGELFF.

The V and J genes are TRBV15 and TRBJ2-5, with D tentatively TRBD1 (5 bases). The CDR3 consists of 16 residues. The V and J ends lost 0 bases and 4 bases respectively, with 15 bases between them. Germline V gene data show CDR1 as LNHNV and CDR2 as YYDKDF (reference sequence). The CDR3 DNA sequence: TGTGCCACCAGCAGAGATCAGGAAGGGGTGGGAGAGACCCAGTACTTC. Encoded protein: CATSRDQEGVGETQYF.

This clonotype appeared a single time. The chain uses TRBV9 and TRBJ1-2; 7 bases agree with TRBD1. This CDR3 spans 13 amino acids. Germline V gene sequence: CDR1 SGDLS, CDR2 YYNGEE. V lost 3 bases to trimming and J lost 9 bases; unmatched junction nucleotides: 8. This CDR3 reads CASSGQGLWSYTF. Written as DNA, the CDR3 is TGTGCCAGCAGCGGACAGGGACTATGGAGCTACACCTTC.

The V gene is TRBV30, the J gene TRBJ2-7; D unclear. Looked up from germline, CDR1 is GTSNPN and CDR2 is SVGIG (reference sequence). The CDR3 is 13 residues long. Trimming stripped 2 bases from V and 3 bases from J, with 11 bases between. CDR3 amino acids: CAWSTERLYEQYF. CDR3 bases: TGTGCCTGGAGTACAGAACGTCTCTACGAGCAGTACTTC.

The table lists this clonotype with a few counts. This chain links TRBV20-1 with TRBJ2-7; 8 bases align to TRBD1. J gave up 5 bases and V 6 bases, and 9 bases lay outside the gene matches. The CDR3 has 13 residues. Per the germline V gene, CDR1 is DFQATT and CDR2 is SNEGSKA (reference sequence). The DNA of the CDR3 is TGCAGTGCCTCGGACAGGGCTCTGCACGAGCAGTACTTC. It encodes CSASDRALHEQYF.

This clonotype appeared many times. The CDR3 sequence is CASSYNRRSEAFF. The CDR3 nucleotides read TGTGCCAGCAGTTACAATAGGCGATCTGAAGCTTTCTTT. The rearrangement uses TRBV12-3 or TRBV12-4 and TRBJ1-1, with D unresolved. The V end lost 4 bases, the J end lost 6 bases, and 12 bases lay between the germline ends. The CDR3 is 13 residues long.

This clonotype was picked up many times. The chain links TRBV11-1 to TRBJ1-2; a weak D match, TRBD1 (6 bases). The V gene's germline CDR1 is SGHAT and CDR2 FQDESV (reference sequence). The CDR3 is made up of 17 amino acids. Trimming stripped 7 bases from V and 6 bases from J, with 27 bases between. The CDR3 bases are TGTGCCAGCACCGATCCGTTAAGACAGGTCGGTTCGGATGGCTACACCTTC. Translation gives CASTDPLRQVGSDGYTF.